One T cell receptor (beta chain) is described in this entry. This clonotype was observed many times. The target of this receptor is not known. No base qualities exist here, and no much larger clone lies one base off it. The data derive from a study of T-cell reconstitution after alpha-beta-depleted transplantation in children (dated by TCRdb to about 2016). Notes on the research overall: T-cell immune reconstitution after TCRalphabeta/CD19-depleted allogeneic hematopoietic cell transplantation in children was quantitatively tracked in the study by means of TCR repertoire profiling.

Per the publication, the treatment or condition label means: allogeneic hematopoietic cell transplantation with graft depleted of TCRalphabeta T cells and CD19 B cells. Transplant recipients were children who received TCRalphabeta/CD19-depleted allogeneic hematopoietic cell grafts. The library relied on PCR. TCRdb lists the instrument as Illumina HiSeq 2500. Molecular barcoding was employed in the preparation of TCR libraries, with unique molecular identifiers being used to normalize TCRbeta repertoire quantification. The raw public data were reprocessed by TCRdb itself: fastp quality trimming at Q25, MiXCR clonotype calling, in-frame beta chains only. Identical CDR3 protein sequences are pooled into one entry, listed with their most common genes and DNA. The sample yields 200,000 to 250,000 distinct CDR3 sequences; approximately 11% were counted once. The top ten clones comprise 28% of the sample.

Trimming at the junction amounts to 0 bases on V and 6 bases on J, and the germline ends lie 11 bases apart. The CDR3, cysteine through phenylalanine, is 15 amino acids long. Just CDR3 DNA is preserved here, 45 bases in frame from base 1. Looking up the germline V gene yields CDR1 LGHNA and CDR2 YNFKEQ. Results the study describes overall, beyond this receptor: The apparently early recovery of alphabetaT-cell counts about two months after transplant reportedly depended on only several hundred rapidly expanded clones that came from non-depleted graft cells. In some patients, the high TCRbeta diversity seen at day 60 was put down to recipient T cells and intrathymic progenitors that had survived conditioning. Over subsequent months, a decline in hyperexpanded clone frequencies was noted, and after one year, T-cell counts and TCRbeta diversity were mostly ascribed to newly produced T cells.

The sequence came from a child less than two years old with acute myeloid leukemia, due to receive a stem cell transplant. The chain uses TRBV4-2 and TRBJ2-2, with the identity of the D gene unclear. Material: PBMCs, obtained before TCRalphabeta/CD19-depleted stem cell transplant. The CDR3 region: CASSQELMLAGELFF. The DNA is as follows: TGTGCCAGCAGCCAAGAATTGATGTTGGCCGGGGAGCTGTTTTTT.